This T cell receptor (beta chain) was found in a study of response to subunit inactivated influenza vaccine. MiXCR, applied by TCRdb to the RT-PCR reads, yields one record per CDR3 protein. Among a few hundred thousand distinct CDR3 sequences listed, roughly 12% were seen once. Trimming took 3 bases from V and 5 from J; bases not matched to a gene: 7. Germline-derived CDR1 and CDR2 are SGHRS and YFSETQ. The CDR3 is made up of 14 amino acids. This clonotype was detected a few times. This sample was also put to use in a study of T cells expressing NK-cell markers. Per that paper: Production of TCR beta cDNA relied on 5'RACE template switching with UMIs. Sorted CD3+CD56-NKG2C+, CD3+CD56+NKG2C- and CD3+CD56+NKG2C+ T cells were the source of the TCR beta repertoires. T cells sorted in several experiments were restricted to alpha-beta TCR T cells by an anti-gamma-delta TCR antibody.

J is TRBJ2-5 and V is TRBV5-1; 7 positions agree with TRBD2. The receptor was isolated from a man aged 50-60 years who received an inactivated influenza vaccine. Source: PBMCs from blood, taken on the day of vaccination. The CDR3 nucleotides read TGCGCCAGCAGCTACAATGACGGGGGGGAGACCCAGTACTTC. Translating gives CASSYNDGGETQYF.